The clone carrying this T cell receptor beta chain came up a few times. The antigen is unknown. The data are from a study of immune evolution from preneoplasia to lung adenocarcinoma. Assay used: immunoSEQ multiplex PCR; TCRdb lists only in-frame clones, some missing. The sample holds around 5,000 clones, 60% to 80% seen once. CDR3 length: 12 residues. Trimming stripped 5 bases from V and 10 bases from J, with 12 bases between. Germline-derived CDR1 and CDR2 are WNHNN and SYGVQD (reference sequence). General study findings and limits: Later-stage lesions appeared to have more T cells, more diversity, less clonality.

The sample was FFPE normal lung tissue adjacent to the tumor. The rearrangement links TRBV10-1 to TRBJ2-1; D call uncertain. The sequence was obtained from a person between 55 and 69 years old with lung adenocarcinoma. For the CDR3, the DNA is TGCGCCAGCAGTTCACCAAGCGAGGAGCAGTTCTTC. Translated, it gives CASSSPSEEQFF.